The sequence of this TCR beta chain was determined in a study of cytomegalovirus exposure and HLA in healthy donors. General study results and limits: There were under 200 TCR beta chains listed as cytomegalovirus-associated. Several of the most significant clusters were apparently associated with common viral pathogens in a later analysis. A later analysis linked a missense DCLRE1C variant to TCR beta V- and J-gene trimming.

60 Vbeta and 13 Jbeta primers were used in PCR. Sequencing was performed with immunoSEQ multiplex PCR; in TCRdb, only in-frame clones are kept and a portion is missing. This sample yields under 150,000 clones, of which over 65% are seen a single time; approximately 5% belongs to the top ten. A remark on this clone: Its antigen remains unidentified.

CDR3 length equals 15 residues. In germline, CDR1 is SGHDT, CDR2 YYEEEE. V lost 1 base, J lost 6 bases, and 13 bases lay in between. The rearrangement links TRBV5-6 to TRBJ1-4, with D perhaps matching TRBD1 (6 bases). The sequenced material came from PBMCs. The sequence came from a woman aged 25 to 39 in good health and CMV-seropositive. Written as DNA, the CDR3 is TGTGCCAGCAGCTTGACGGCAGGGGTATATGAAAAACTGTTTTTT. Its protein product is CASSLTAGVYEKLFF.